Listed below are T cell receptor beta chains from one sample, sequenced in a study of blood T cell repertoires in COVID-19. Assay used: immunoSEQ multiplex PCR; TCRdb lists only in-frame clones, some missing. The data contain around 180,000 clones, 70% to 90% of them singletons. The sample comprised peripheral blood. Source of these receptors: a human donor with active or convalescent COVID-19. The donor label of this sample is uncertain. Both conserved end residues are part of each CDR3. D genes are given only for firm matches. Size tells how often a clone was seen (once, few, many) or the class of an expanded clone, and some rows leave it out.

cdr3_nt cdr3_aa clone_size j_call v_call d_call cdr3_length
TGCGCCAGCAGCCGGGACGGGGGTGATTCACCCCTCCACTTT CASSRDGGDSPLHF NA TRBJ1-6 TRBV10-1 NA 14
TGTGCCAGCAGCTTGTCGGGGGGAATCAGGACAGATACGCAGTATTTT CASSLSGGIRTDTQYF once TRBJ2-3 TRBV5-4 TRBD2 16
TGTGCCAGCATCAAAACCCCGGGACAGGGAGACTACGAGCAGTACTTC CASIKTPGQGDYEQYF few TRBJ2-7 TRBV7-9 TRBD1 16
TGTGCCAGTACCCCCCACGACCGGGGATCCTACGAGCAGTACTTC CASTPHDRGSYEQYF NA TRBJ2-7 TRBV19 NA 15
TGTGCCAGGAGCGGGGGGCGGGGAGAGACCCAGTACTTC CARSGGRGETQYF NA TRBJ2-5 TRBV2 TRBD2 13
TGTGCCGGGGGGACTCCAAATCAGCCCCAGCATTTT CAGGTPNQPQHF NA TRBJ1-5 TRBV19 NA 12
TGTGCCAGTAGTATGGGACAGAACACCGGGGAGCTGTTTTTT CASSMGQNTGELFF NA TRBJ2-2 TRBV19 NA 14
TGTGCCAGTTGGGGGGACAGGGGTAACACTGAAGCTTTCTTT CASWGDRGNTEAFF NA TRBJ1-1 TRBV19 TRBD1 14
TGCGCCAGCAGCTTGCCAGTGCAAGAGACCCAGTACTTC CASSLPVQETQYF NA TRBJ2-5 TRBV5-1 NA 13
TGTGCCAGCAGCCCAGGGGGTCCTCCAGATACGCAGTATTTT CASSPGGPPDTQYF NA TRBJ2-3 TRBV7-2 TRBD1 14
TGCGCCAGCAGCTTGTCGGATCGAGGGAGTGTAGGCTACACCTTC CASSLSDRGSVGYTF once TRBJ1-2 TRBV5-1 NA 15
TGTGCCAGCACCTTAGGGTCCTTACAGGGCTACAATGAGCAGTTCTTC CASTLGSLQGYNEQFF NA TRBJ2-1 TRBV28 NA 16
TGTGCCAGCTCACCAGCCGGGGGAAGCTACGAGCAGTACTTC CASSPAGGSYEQYF NA TRBJ2-7 TRBV18 NA 14
TGTGCCAGCAGCGTAGGAGTCGACTCGTCGGGGGAGCAGTACTTC CASSVGVDSSGEQYF NA TRBJ2-7 TRBV9 NA 15
TGTGCTAGTGGTTTGGTACAGGGGAAAGAATATAGCAATCAGCCCCAGCATTTT CASGLVQGKEYSNQPQHF NA TRBJ1-5 TRBV12-5 TRBD1 18
TGTGCCAGCAGTCCCCTCAGGGCTGAAGCTTTCTTT CASSPLRAEAFF NA TRBJ1-1 TRBV12-3/TRBV12-4 NA 12
TGTGCCAGTCGACTAGCGGGATCATATGAGCAGTTCTTC CASRLAGSYEQFF NA TRBJ2-1 TRBV19 TRBD2 13
TGTGCCAGTAAAAGAAGCAGGGGGAACACTGAAGCTTTCTTT CASKRSRGNTEAFF NA TRBJ1-1 TRBV19 NA 14
TGTGCCAGCAGCCCGTACCAAGAGACCCAGTACTTC CASSPYQETQYF NA TRBJ2-5 TRBV7-8 NA 12
TGTGCCAGCAGCTCCTCGGGACTAGCTCGCGAGCAGTACTTC CASSSSGLAREQYF NA TRBJ2-7 TRBV5-4 TRBD2 14
TGTGCCAGCAGTTTATCGTCTCTTCGGCAGCCCCAGCATTTT CASSLSSLRQPQHF NA TRBJ1-5 TRBV27 NA 14
TGCGCCAGCAGCTTGCAGGGACTGGGGCCCTATGGCTACACCTTC CASSLQGLGPYGYTF NA TRBJ1-2 TRBV5-1 NA 15
TGTGCCAGCAGCTCCCATGATCAGGGCTCGAGCAATGAGCAGTTCTTC CASSSHDQGSSNEQFF NA TRBJ2-1 TRBV11-2 NA 16
TGTGCCAGCAGCGCGGACAGGGTAGCCACGACTAGCGGGAATGCCTACAATGAGCAGTTCTTC CASSADRVATTSGNAYNEQFF NA TRBJ2-1 TRBV13 TRBD2 21
TGCGCCAGCAGCCCCAGGACAGGGGTAGACGGCTACACCTTC CASSPRTGVDGYTF NA TRBJ1-2 TRBV4-1 TRBD1 14
TGTGCCAGCAGCAAGGGGGGGGCTGGGGCCAACGTCCTGACTTTC CASSKGGAGANVLTF NA TRBJ2-6 TRBV11-3 NA 15
TGTGCCACCAGTGACCCCTTAGGGGTGGAGGAGACCCAGTACTTC CATSDPLGVEETQYF NA TRBJ2-5 TRBV24-1 NA 15